These T cell receptor beta chains were read from a single sample in a study of cytomegalovirus exposure and HLA in healthy donors. Sequencing was performed with immunoSEQ multiplex PCR; in TCRdb, only in-frame clones are kept and a portion is missing. Of around 100,000 clones in the sample, roughly 83% were seen once. The sequenced material came from PBMCs. The receptors were sampled from a female donor in good health and CMV-seropositive. CDR3s include the opening cysteine and the closing phenylalanine or tryptophan. The D gene is left open where the match is weak. Not all rows give a size; the values are once, few, many and, for expanded clones, a class.

>NA|TRBV7-2|TRBJ2-5|once
CASSLVGQGGWETQYF
TGTGCCAGCAGCTTAGTCGGGCAGGGGGGTTGGGAGACCCAGTACTTC
>TRBD2|TRBV7-2|TRBJ2-3|NA
CASSYRAGGVGDTQYF
TGTGCCAGCAGCTACCGGGCGGGGGGGGTGGGTGATACGCAGTATTTT
>NA|TRBV27|TRBJ1-5|NA
CASSSRGNQPQHF
TGTGCCAGCAGTTCCCGCGGCAATCAGCCCCAGCATTTT
>TRBD1|TRBV15|TRBJ1-5|NA
CATSRDRGTGGQPQHF
TGTGCCACCAGCAGAGATAGAGGGACAGGGGGCCAGCCCCAGCATTTT
>TRBD1|TRBV9|TRBJ1-6|few
CASSGGDRGSSPLHF
TGTGCCAGCAGCGGGGGGGACAGAGGGAGTTCACCCCTCCACTTT
>TRBD1|TRBV7-2|TRBJ1-1|NA
CASSPRDRENTEAFF
TGTGCCAGCAGCCCCCGGGACAGGGAAAACACTGAAGCTTTCTTT
>NA|TRBV6-1|TRBJ2-5|NA
CASSEDRVVETQYF
TGTGCCAGCAGTGAAGACAGGGTCGTCGAGACCCAGTACTTC
>NA|TRBV9|TRBJ1-1|NA
CASSPLRENTEAFF
TGTGCCAGCAGCCCCCTGAGAGAGAACACTGAAGCTTTCTTT
>TRBD1|TRBV2|TRBJ1-1|NA
CASSEVDRGRTEAFF
TGTGCCAGCAGTGAGGTCGACAGGGGGAGAACTGAAGCTTTCTTT
>NA|TRBV14|TRBJ2-2|NA
CASSPRDSLPVIPGGLFF
TGTGCCAGCAGCCCCCGGGACAGCCTACCGGTGATCCCCGGGGGGCTGTTTTTT
>NA|TRBV9|TRBJ2-6|NA
CASSVGAGMSSGANGLTF
TGTGCCAGCAGCGTAGGCGCGGGAATGAGCTCTGGGGCCAACGGCCTGACTTTC
>NA|TRBV2|TRBJ2-4|NA
CASLPPAKNSQYF
TGTGCCAGCCTCCCCCCAGCCAAAAACAGTCAGTACTTC
>TRBD2|TRBV7-9|TRBJ2-1|once
CASSYQGGLAANNEQFF
TGTGCCAGCAGCTATCAAGGGGGACTAGCGGCGAACAATGAGCAGTTCTTC
>NA|TRBV7-2|TRBJ2-7|NA
CASSQNGYEQYF
TGTGCCAGCAGCCAAAACGGCTACGAGCAGTACTTC